This T cell receptor (beta chain) was observed in a study of blood T cell repertoires in COVID-19. Germline CDR1 is SGHTA and CDR2 is FQGTGA. Trimming removed 5 bases at V and 2 bases at J, with 13 bases between. This CDR3 comprises 15 residues. Produced via immunoSEQ multiplex PCR; TCRdb's table is partial and in-frame only. The sample has over 95,000 clones, around nine tenths seen once. This clonotype originated in a human donor with acute or convalescent COVID-19. The donor label of this sample is uncertain. The chain is built from TRBV7-3 and TRBJ1-3, with D tentatively TRBD1 (5 bases). The specimen was peripheral blood. The CDR3 nucleotides read TGTGCCAGCAGCGAAGGGACTGCCGCTGGAAACACCATATATTTT. Amino acids: CASSEGTAAGNTIYF.